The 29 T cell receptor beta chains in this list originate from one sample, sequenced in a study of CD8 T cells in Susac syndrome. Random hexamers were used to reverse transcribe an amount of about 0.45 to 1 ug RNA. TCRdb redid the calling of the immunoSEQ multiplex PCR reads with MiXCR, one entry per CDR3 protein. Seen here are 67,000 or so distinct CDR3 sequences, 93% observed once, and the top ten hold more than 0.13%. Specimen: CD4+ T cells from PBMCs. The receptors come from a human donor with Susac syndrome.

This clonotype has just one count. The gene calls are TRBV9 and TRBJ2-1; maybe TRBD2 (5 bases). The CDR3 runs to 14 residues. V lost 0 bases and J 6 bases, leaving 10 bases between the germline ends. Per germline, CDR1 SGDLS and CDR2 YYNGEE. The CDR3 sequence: CASSVDPAVNEQFF. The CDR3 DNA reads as TGTGCCAGCAGCGTAGATCCAGCGGTCAATGAGCAGTTCTTC.

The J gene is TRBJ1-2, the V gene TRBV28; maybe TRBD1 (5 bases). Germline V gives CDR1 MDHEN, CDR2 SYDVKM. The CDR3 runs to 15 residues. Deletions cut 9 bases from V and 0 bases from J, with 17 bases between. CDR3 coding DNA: TGTGCCAGTGATATCGGAGGGGCGTCTAACTATGGCTACACCTTC. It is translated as CASDIGGASNYGYTF.

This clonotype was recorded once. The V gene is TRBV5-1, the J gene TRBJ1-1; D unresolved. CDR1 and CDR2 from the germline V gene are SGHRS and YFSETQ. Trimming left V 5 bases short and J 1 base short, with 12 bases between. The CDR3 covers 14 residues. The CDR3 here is CASSLSVANTEAFF. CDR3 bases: TGCGCCAGCAGTCTTTCCGTAGCGAACACTGAAGCTTTCTTT.

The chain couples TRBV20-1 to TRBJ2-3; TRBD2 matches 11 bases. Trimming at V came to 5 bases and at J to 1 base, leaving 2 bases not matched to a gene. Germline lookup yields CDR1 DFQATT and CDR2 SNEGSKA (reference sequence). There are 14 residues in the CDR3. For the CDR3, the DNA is TGCAGTGCTCCGACTAGCGGGGGCACAGATACGCAGTATTTT. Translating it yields CSAPTSGGTDTQYF.

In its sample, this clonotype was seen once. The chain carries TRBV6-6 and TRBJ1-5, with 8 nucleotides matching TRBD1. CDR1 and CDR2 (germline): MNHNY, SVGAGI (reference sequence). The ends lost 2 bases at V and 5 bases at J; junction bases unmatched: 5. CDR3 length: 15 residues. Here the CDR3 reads CASSYQGALDQPQHF. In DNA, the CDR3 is TGTGCCAGCAGTTACCAGGGGGCCCTGGATCAGCCCCAGCATTTT.

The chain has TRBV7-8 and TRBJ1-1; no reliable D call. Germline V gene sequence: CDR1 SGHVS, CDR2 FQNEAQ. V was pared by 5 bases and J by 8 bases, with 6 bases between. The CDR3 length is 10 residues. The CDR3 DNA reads TGTGCCAGCAGCGGGATGGAAGCTTTCTTT. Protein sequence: CASSGMEAFF.

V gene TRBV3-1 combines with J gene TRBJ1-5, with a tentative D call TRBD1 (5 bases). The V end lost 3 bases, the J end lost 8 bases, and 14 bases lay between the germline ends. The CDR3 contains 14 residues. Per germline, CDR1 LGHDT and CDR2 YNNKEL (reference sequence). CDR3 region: CASSHTGTGKPQHF. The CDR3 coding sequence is TGTGCCAGCAGCCACACCGGGACCGGGAAGCCCCAGCATTTT.

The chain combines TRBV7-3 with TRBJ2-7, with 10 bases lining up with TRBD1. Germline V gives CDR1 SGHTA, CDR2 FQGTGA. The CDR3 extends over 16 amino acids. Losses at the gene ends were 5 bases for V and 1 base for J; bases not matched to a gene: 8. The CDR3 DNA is TGTGCCAGCAGCATCACCGGGACAGGGGTTTCCTACGAGCAGTACTTC. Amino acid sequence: CASSITGTGVSYEQYF.

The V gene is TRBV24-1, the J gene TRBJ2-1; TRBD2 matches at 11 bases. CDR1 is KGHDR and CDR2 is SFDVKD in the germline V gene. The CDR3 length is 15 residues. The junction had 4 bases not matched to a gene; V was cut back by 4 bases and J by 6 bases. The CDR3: CATSEPSGGLNEQFF. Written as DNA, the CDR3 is TGTGCCACCAGTGAACCTAGCGGGGGGCTCAATGAGCAGTTCTTC.

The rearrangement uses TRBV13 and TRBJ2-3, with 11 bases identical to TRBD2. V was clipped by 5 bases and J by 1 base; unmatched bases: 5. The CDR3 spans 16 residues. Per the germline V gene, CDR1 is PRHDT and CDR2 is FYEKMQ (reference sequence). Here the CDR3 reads CASSERGLAGTDTQYF. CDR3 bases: TGTGCCAGCAGCGAACGGGGACTAGCGGGCACAGATACGCAGTATTTT.

The DNA of the CDR3 is TGTGCCAGCAGCCCCTACTATCGCGGCGGGGCGCCAGAGCAGTACTTC. Its protein product is CASSPYYRGGAPEQYF. This sequence joins TRBV7-2 and TRBJ2-7; perhaps TRBD2 as D (6 bases). CDR1 is SGHTA and CDR2 is FQGNSA in the germline V gene. V lost 5 bases and J lost 7, with 24 bases in between. The CDR3 length is 16 residues.

The chain's CDR3 is CASSLRRATYGYTF. The CDR3 DNA reads TGTGCCAGCAGCCTCCGACGGGCTACCTATGGCTACACCTTC. The rearrangement uses TRBV7-2 and TRBJ1-2; D gene unclear. This CDR3 is built from 14 residues. V lost 5 bases and J 4 bases, leaving 14 bases between the germline ends. CDR1 and CDR2 from the germline V gene are SGHTA and FQGNSA.

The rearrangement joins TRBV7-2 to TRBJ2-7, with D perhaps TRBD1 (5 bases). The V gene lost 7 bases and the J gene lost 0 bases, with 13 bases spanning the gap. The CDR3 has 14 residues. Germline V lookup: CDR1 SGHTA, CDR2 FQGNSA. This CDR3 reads CASKVGPSSYEQYF. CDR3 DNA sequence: TGTGCCAGCAAGGTGGGGCCGAGCTCCTACGAGCAGTACTTC.

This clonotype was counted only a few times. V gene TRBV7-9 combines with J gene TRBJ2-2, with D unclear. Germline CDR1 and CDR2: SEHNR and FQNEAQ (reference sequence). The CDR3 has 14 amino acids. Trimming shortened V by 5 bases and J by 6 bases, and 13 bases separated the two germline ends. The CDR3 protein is CASSPLFVAGELFF. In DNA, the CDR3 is TGTGCCAGCAGCCCCCTCTTCGTTGCCGGGGAGCTGTTTTTT.

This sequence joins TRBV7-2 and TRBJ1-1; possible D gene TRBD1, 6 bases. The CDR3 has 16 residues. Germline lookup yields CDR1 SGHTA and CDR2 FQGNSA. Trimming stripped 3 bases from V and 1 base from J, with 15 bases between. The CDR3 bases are TGTGCCAGCAGCTTGGGGGGGACAACACAGAACACTGAAGCTTTCTTT. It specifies CASSLGGTTQNTEAFF.

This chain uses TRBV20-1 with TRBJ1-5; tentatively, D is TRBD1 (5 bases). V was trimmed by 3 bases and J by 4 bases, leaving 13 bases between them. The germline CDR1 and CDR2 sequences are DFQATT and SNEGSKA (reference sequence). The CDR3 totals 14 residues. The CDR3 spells CSASSGGVNQPQHF. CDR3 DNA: TGCAGTGCTAGTAGCGGAGGGGTAAATCAGCCCCAGCATTTT.

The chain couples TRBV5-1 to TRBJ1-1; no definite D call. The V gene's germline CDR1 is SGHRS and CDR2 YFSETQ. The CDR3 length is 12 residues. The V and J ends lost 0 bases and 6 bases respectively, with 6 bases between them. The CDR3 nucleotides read TGCGCCAGCAGCTTGGTTGGTCCTGAAGCTTTCTTT. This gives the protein CASSLVGPEAFF.

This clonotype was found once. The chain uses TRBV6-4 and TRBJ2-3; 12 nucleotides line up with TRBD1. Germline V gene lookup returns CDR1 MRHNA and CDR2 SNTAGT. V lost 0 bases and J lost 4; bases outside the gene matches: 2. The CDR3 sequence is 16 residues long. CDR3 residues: CASSDSGTGGADTQYF. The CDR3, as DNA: TGTGCCAGCAGTGACTCCGGGACAGGGGGCGCAGATACGCAGTATTTT.

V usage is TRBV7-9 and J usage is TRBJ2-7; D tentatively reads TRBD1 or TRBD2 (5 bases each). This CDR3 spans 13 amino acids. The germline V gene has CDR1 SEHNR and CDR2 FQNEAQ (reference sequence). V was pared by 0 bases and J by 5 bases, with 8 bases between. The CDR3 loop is CASSLAGVNEQYF. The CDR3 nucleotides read TGTGCCAGCAGCTTAGCGGGGGTGAACGAGCAGTACTTC.

The CDR3 is CASSKGIATGVTEAFF. CDR3 nucleotides: TGTGCCAGCTCAAAAGGGATAGCGACAGGAGTAACTGAAGCTTTCTTT. V is TRBV18 and J is TRBJ1-1, with a tentative D call TRBD1 (6 bases). From germline, CDR1 is KGHSH and CDR2 LQKENI. V was trimmed by 5 bases and J by 5 bases, leaving 21 bases between them. The CDR3 extends over 16 amino acids.

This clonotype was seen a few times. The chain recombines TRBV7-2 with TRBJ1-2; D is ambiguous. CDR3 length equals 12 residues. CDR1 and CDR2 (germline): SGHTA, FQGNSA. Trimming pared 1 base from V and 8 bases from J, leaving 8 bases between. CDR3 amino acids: CASSLEGWGYTF. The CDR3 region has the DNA TGTGCCAGCAGCTTAGAGGGTTGGGGCTACACCTTC.

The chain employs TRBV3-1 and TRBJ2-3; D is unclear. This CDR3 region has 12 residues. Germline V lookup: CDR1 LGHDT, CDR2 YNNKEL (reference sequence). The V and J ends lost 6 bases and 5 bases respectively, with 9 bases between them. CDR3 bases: TGTGCCAGCAGGGTGCGAGGAGATACGCAGTATTTT. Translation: CASRVRGDTQYF.

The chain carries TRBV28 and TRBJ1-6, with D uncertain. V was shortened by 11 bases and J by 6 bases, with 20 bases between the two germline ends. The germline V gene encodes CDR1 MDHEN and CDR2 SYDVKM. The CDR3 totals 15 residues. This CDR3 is CACSEHTAGNSPLHF. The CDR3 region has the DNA TGTGCCTGCTCGGAGCATACGGCCGGTAATTCACCCCTCCACTTT.

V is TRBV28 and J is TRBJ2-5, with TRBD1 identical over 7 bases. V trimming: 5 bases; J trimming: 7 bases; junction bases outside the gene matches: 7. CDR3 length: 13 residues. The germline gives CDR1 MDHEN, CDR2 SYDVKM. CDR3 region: CASSRQGPGTQYF. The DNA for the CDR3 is TGTGCCAGCAGTAGACAGGGCCCCGGGACCCAGTACTTC.

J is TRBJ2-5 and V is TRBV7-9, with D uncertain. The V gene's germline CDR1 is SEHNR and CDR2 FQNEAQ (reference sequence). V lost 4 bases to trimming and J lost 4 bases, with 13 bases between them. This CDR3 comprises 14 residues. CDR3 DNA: TGTGCCAGCAGCTCACGGACCCGTGGAGAGACCCAGTACTTC. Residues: CASSSRTRGETQYF.

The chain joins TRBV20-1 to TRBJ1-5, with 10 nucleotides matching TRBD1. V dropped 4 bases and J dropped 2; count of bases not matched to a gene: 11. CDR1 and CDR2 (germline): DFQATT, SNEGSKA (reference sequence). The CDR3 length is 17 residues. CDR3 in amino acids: CSANGQGGILGNQPQHF. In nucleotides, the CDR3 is TGCAGTGCTAACGGACAGGGGGGTATTCTTGGCAATCAGCCCCAGCATTTT.

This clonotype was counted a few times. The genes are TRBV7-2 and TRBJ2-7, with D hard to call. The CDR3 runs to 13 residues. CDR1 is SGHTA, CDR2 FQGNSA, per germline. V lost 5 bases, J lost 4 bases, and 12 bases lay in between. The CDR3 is CASSPNTRYEQYF. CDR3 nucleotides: TGTGCCAGCAGCCCCAACACACGTTACGAGCAGTACTTC.

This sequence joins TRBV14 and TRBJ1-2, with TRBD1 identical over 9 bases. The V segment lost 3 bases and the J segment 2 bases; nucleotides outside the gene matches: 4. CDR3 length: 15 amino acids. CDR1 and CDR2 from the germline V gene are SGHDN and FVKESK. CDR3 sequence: CASSHLGQGNYGYTF. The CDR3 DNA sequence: TGTGCCAGCAGCCACCTGGGACAGGGAAACTATGGCTACACCTTC.

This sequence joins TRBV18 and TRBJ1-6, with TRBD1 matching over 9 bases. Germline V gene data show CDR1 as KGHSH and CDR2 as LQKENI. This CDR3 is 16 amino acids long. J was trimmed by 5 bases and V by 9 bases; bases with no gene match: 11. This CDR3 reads CASKPGQGSDNSPLHF. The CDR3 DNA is TGTGCCAGTAAACCGGGACAGGGATCCGATAATTCACCCCTCCACTTT. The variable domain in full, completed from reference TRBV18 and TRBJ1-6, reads NAGVMQNPRHLVRRRGQEARLRCSPMKGHSHVYWYRQLPEEGLKFMVYLQKENIIDESGMPKERFSAEFPKEGPSILRIQQVVRGDSAAYFCASKPGQGSDNSPLHFGNGTRLTVT.